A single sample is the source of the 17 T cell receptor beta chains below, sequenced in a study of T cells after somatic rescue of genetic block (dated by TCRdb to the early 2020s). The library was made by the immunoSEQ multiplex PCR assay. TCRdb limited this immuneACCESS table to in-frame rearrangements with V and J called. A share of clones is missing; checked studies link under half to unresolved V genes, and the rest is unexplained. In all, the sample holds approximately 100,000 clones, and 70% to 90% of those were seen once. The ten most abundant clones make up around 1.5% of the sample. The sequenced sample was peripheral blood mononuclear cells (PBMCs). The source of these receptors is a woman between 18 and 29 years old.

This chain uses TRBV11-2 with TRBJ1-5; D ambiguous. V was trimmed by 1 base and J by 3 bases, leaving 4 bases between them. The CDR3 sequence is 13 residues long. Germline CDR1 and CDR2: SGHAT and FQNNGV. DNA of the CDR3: TGTGCCAGCAGCTTAGGGTTCAATCAGCCCCAGCATTTT. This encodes CASSLGFNQPQHF.

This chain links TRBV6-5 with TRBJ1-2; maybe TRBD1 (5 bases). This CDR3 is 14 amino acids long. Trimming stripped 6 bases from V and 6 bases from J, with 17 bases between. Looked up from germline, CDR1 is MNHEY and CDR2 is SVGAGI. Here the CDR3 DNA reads TGTGCCAGCAGCCTCATGGGAGGGGTACATGGCTACACCTTC. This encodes CASSLMGGVHGYTF.

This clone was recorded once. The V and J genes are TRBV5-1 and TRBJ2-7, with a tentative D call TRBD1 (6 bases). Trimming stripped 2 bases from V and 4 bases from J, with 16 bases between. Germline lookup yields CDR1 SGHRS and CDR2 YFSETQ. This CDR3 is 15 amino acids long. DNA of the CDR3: TGCGCCAGCAGCTTCGAGGGTCAGGGGCGGTACGAGCAGTACTTC. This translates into CASSFEGQGRYEQYF.

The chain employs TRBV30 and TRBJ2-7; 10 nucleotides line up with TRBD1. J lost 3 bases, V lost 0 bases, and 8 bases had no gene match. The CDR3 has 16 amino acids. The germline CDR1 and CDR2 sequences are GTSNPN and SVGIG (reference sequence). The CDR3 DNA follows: TGTGCCTGGAGTGTACCGGGGACAGGGGTGCGCTACGAGCAGTACTTC. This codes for CAWSVPGTGVRYEQYF.

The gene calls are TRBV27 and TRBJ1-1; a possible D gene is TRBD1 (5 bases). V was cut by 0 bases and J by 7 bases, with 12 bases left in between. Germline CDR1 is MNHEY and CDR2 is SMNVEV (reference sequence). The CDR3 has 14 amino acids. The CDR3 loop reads CASSLSGREYEAFF. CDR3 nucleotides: TGTGCCAGCAGTTTATCGGGCAGGGAGTATGAAGCTTTCTTT.

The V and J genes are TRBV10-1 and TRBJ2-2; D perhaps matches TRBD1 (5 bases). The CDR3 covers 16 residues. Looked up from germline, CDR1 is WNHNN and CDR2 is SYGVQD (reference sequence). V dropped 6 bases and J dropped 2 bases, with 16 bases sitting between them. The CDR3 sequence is CASRRQGRANTGELFF. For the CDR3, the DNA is TGCGCCAGCAGGAGGCAGGGCAGGGCCAACACCGGGGAGCTGTTTTTT.

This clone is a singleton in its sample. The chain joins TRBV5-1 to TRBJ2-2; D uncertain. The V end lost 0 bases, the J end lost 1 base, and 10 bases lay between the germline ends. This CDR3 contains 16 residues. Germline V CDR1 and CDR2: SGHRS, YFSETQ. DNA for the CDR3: TGCGCCAGCAGCTTGGTCGGCGCCCAGAACACCGGGGAGCTGTTTTTT. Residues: CASSLVGAQNTGELFF.

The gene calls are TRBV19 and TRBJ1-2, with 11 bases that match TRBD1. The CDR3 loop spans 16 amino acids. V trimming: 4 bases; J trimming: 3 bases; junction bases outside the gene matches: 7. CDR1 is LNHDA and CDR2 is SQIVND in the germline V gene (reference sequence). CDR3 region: CASSRHGQGADYGYTF. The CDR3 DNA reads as TGTGCCAGTAGTAGACACGGACAGGGGGCGGACTATGGCTACACCTTC.

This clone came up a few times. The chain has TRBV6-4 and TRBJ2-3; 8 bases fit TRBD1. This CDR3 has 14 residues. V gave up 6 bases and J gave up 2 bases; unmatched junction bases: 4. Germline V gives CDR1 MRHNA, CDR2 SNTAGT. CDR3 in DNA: TGTGCCAGCAGGGGACAGGAGGACACAGATACGCAGTATTTT. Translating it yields CASRGQEDTDTQYF.

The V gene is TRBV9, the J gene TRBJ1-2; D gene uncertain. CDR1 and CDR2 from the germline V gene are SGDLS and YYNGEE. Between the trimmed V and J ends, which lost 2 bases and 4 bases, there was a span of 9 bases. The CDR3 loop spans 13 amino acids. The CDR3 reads CASSVQDGYGYTF. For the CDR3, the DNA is TGTGCCAGCAGCGTTCAGGACGGCTATGGCTACACCTTC.

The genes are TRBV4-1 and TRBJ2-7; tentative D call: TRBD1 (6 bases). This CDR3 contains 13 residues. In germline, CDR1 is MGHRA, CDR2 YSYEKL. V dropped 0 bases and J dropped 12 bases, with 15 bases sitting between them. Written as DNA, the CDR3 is TGCGCCAGCAGCCAAGACGTTCAGGGGAGCCGGTACTTC. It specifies CASSQDVQGSRYF.

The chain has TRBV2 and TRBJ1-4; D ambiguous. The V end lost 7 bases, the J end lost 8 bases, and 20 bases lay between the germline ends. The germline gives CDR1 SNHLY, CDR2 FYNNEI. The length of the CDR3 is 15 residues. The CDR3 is CASTQGRLRSEKLFF. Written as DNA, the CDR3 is TGTGCCAGCACTCAAGGGAGGCTTCGGAGCGAAAAACTGTTTTTT.

The CDR3 is CASGLVGERSNQPQHF. CDR3 DNA: TGTGCTAGTGGTTTGGTAGGGGAGAGGAGCAATCAGCCCCAGCATTTT. The chain links TRBV12-5 to TRBJ1-5, with D tentatively TRBD1 (5 bases). CDR1 is LGHNT, CDR2 FRNRAP, per germline. Trimming took off 0 bases at V and 1 base at J, with 10 bases between the two ends. The length of the CDR3 is 16 residues.

CDR3 amino acids: CASYLLEREYEQFF. CDR3 sequence (DNA): TGTGCCAGCTATCTTCTGGAGCGGGAGTATGAGCAGTTCTTC. V gene TRBV5-5 combines with J gene TRBJ2-1, with TRBD2 matching over 8 bases. This CDR3 region has 14 residues. V gave up 7 bases and J gave up 8 bases; unmatched junction bases: 11. The V gene's germline CDR1 is SGHKS and CDR2 YYEKEE (reference sequence).

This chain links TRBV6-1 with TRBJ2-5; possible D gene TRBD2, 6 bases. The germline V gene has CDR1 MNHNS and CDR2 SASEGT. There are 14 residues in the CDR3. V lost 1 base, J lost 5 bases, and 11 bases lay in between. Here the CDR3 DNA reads TGTGCCAGCAGTGAAGGGGAGGAAGTGGAGACCCAGTACTTC. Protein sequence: CASSEGEEVETQYF.

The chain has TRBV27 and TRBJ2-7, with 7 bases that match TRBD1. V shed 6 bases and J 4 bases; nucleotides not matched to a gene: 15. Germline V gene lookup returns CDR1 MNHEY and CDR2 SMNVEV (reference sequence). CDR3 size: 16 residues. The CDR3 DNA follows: TGTGCCAGCAGGACAAGGGAAGGACAGGAAAAATACGAGCAGTACTTC. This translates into CASRTREGQEKYEQYF.

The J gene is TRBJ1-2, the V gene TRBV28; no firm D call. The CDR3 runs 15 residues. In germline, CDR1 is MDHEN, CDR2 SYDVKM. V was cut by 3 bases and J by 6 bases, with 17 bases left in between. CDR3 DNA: TGTGCCAGCAGTTTCCGGCTGTCGGGTTACGATGGCTACACCTTC. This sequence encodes CASSFRLSGYDGYTF.